The 22 T cell receptor beta chains below were found in one sample sequenced in a study of T-cell reconstitution after alpha-beta-depleted transplantation in children. The authors prepared the TCRbeta library with unique molecular identifiers. One entry per CDR3 protein results from TCRdb running MiXCR on the PCR reads. The sample comprises a few hundred thousand distinct CDR3 sequences, over 20% of which are singletons, and approximately 33% rests with the top ten. The sequencing used PBMCs, collected before TCRalphabeta/CD19-depleted stem cell transplant. These receptors came from a boy younger than two with Wiskott-Aldrich syndrome, due to receive a stem cell transplant.

This clonotype showed up just a few times. This chain connects TRBV20-1 to TRBJ2-7, with 8 bases lining up with TRBD2. Trimming at V came to 3 bases and at J to 5 bases, leaving 9 bases not matched to a gene. This CDR3 spans 14 amino acids. The germline gives CDR1 DFQATT, CDR2 SNEGSKA (reference sequence). The DNA for the CDR3 is TGCAGTGCTAGTAAATATTGCGGGAGGAACGAGCAGTACTTC. Translation: CSASKYCGRNEQYF.

This chain connects TRBV7-2 to TRBJ2-5, with 8 bases aligning to TRBD2. V shed 4 bases, J shed 4 bases, and the junction held 11 bases outside the gene matches. This CDR3 is 16 amino acids long. Germline V gene sequence: CDR1 SGHTA, CDR2 FQGNSA. The DNA for the CDR3 is TGTGCCAGCAGCTGGGGTCGGGTAGCGGGACGAGAGACCCAGTACTTC. It is translated as CASSWGRVAGRETQYF.

The CDR3 bases are TGCGCCAGCAGCCGCGTGGGCGGTGAAAAACTGTTTTTT. It specifies CASSRVGGEKLFF. The chain recombines TRBV4-1 with TRBJ1-4; D is unresolved. The CDR3 has 13 amino acids. In germline, CDR1 is MGHRA, CDR2 YSYEKL. V lost 4 bases to trimming and J lost 7 bases, with 10 bases between them.

This rearrangement joins TRBV20-1 to TRBJ2-7, with a possible D match to TRBD1 (7 bases). This CDR3 is 13 amino acids long. Between the trimmed V and J ends, which lost 5 bases and 3 bases, there was a span of 14 bases. From germline, CDR1 is DFQATT and CDR2 SNEGSKA (reference sequence). The CDR3 nucleotides are TGCAGTGCTCGCGGGACAGCTAACTACGAGCAGTACTTC. As protein: CSARGTANYEQYF.

A single count supports this clonotype. V gene TRBV24-1 combines with J gene TRBJ2-1, with a weak D call TRBD2 (5 bases). V dropped 6 bases and J dropped 7 bases, with 15 bases sitting between them. CDR1 and CDR2 (germline): KGHDR, SFDVKD. This CDR3 comprises 14 residues. Here the CDR3 reads CATSRSSGGNEQFF. CDR3 bases: TGTGCCACCAGTCGCTCTTCCGGAGGTAATGAGCAGTTCTTC.

The V call is TRBV6-1, the J call TRBJ1-5, with D possibly matching TRBD1 (5 bases). CDR3 length equals 17 residues. V was cut by 8 bases and J by 1 base, with 21 bases left in between. CDR1 is MNHNS and CDR2 is SASEGT in the germline V gene. This CDR3 reads CASLERGGVGSNQPQHF. CDR3 nucleotides: TGTGCCAGCCTTGAGAGGGGTGGTGTCGGGAGCAATCAGCCCCAGCATTTT.

CDR3 amino acids: CASSLYAGIDGYTF. DNA of the CDR3: TGTGCCAGCAGCTTATATGCAGGGATTGATGGCTACACCTTC. The chain has TRBV7-2 and TRBJ1-2; tentatively, D is TRBD1 (5 bases). CDR1 is SGHTA, CDR2 FQGNSA, per germline. The length of the CDR3 is 14 residues. V dropped 2 bases and J dropped 6 bases, with 13 bases sitting between them. The entire variable domain, with the rest obtained from reference TRBV7-2 and TRBJ1-2, is as follows: GAGVSQSPSNKVTEKGKDVELRCDPISGHTALYWYRQSLGQGLEFLIYFQGNSAPDKSGLPSDRFSAERTGGSVSTLTIQRTQQEDSAVYLCASSLYAGIDGYTFGSGTRLTVV.

This clonotype was recorded a few times. The chain employs TRBV12-3 or TRBV12-4 and TRBJ2-3; the D is unclear. The CDR3 consists of 13 residues. V shed 8 bases and J shed 0 bases, with 9 bases lying between them. CDR3 amino acids: CASRLSSTDTQYF. CDR3 coding DNA: TGTGCCAGCCGACTGTCAAGCACAGATACGCAGTATTTT.

A note on this clonotype: An end of the junction does not agree with germline; a read error may underlie this. As DNA, the CDR3 is TGTGCCAGCAGGGAAGGACAGACCACCTACGAGCAGTACTTC. Residues: CASREGQTTYEQYF. The V call is TRBV2, the J call TRBJ2-7, with a weak D call TRBD1 (6 bases). This CDR3 has 14 amino acids. Germline-derived CDR1 and CDR2 are SNHLY and FYNNEI.

The rearrangement uses TRBV6-2 or TRBV6-3 and TRBJ2-7; 15 bases match TRBD2. V lost 7 bases, J lost 0 bases, and 4 bases stayed unmatched. Germline assignment: CDR1 MNHEY and CDR2 SVGEGT. The CDR3 covers 16 residues. CDR3 loop: CASTWTSGRASYEQYF. For the CDR3, the DNA is TGTGCCAGCACCTGGACTAGCGGGAGGGCCTCCTACGAGCAGTACTTC.

This clonotype occurred a few times. V usage is TRBV18 and J usage is TRBJ2-7; 7 bases align to TRBD2. In germline, CDR1 is KGHSH, CDR2 LQKENI. V shed 6 bases and J 0 bases; nucleotides not matched to a gene: 8. The CDR3 covers 15 residues. The CDR3 DNA is TGTGCCAGCTCCCGTAGGGGAGGGACCTCCTACGAGCAGTACTTC. This translates into CASSRRGGTSYEQYF.

This clonotype was counted only a few times. The chain uses TRBV7-6 and TRBJ2-3, with no clear D. This CDR3 contains 15 residues. Germline values: CDR1 SGHVS, CDR2 FNYEAQ. Trimming took 2 bases from V and 0 from J, leaving 9 bases between them. In nucleotides, the CDR3 is TGTGCCAGCAGCTTAATCACAACTAGCACAGATACGCAGTATTTT. Its protein is CASSLITTSTDTQYF.

A few counts support this clonotype. The chain joins TRBV12-3 or TRBV12-4 to TRBJ2-3; a possible D gene is TRBD1 (5 bases). V lost 10 bases, J lost 0 bases, and 8 bases lay in between. The CDR3 length is 12 residues. In DNA, the CDR3 is TGTGCCACACACAGGAGCACAGATACGCAGTATTTT. It yields the protein CATHRSTDTQYF.

J is TRBJ1-2 and V is TRBV10-3; D gene unclear. Per the germline V gene, CDR1 is ENHRY and CDR2 is SYGVKD. This CDR3 is built from 11 residues. The V end lost 2 bases, the J end lost 4 bases, and 2 bases lay between the germline ends. This CDR3 reads CAISEVYGYTF. The CDR3 DNA follows: TGTGCCATCAGTGAGGTCTATGGCTACACCTTC.

This clonotype came up a few times. CDR3 sequence (DNA): TGCGCCAGCAGCGGGGCCGGGACAGGGTCGTCCGAGCAGTACTTC. Translated: CASSGAGTGSSEQYF. The rearrangement uses TRBV5-1 and TRBJ2-7; TRBD1 agrees at 9 bases. CDR1 and CDR2 from the germline V gene are SGHRS and YFSETQ. V trimming: 4 bases; J trimming: 6 bases; junction bases outside the gene matches: 11. The CDR3 spans 15 residues.

This clonotype was seen only a few times. J is TRBJ2-7 and V is TRBV20-1; 7 bases are shared with TRBD2. Germline loops: CDR1 DFQATT, CDR2 SNEGSKA (reference sequence). There are 11 residues in the CDR3. The trim removed 3 bases at V and 7 bases at J, leaving 3 bases unmatched. The CDR3 nucleotides read TGCAGTGCTAGCGGGGAGGGGGAGCAGTACTTC. Translation gives CSASGEGEQYF.

The chain carries TRBV9 and TRBJ2-1; 8 nucleotides align to TRBD2. The germline V gene has CDR1 SGDLS and CDR2 YYNGEE. The V and J ends lost 1 base and 6 bases, in that order; junction bases with no gene match: 9. This CDR3 is 16 amino acids long. CDR3 in DNA: TGTGCCAGCAGCGTACATCCGGGAGGGCCACCCAATGAGCAGTTCTTC. Translated: CASSVHPGGPPNEQFF.

This clonotype showed up just once. Lacking the conserved final phenylalanine or tryptophan, this CDR3 likely reflects a read error. V and J are TRBV5-1 and TRBJ2-7, with D possibly being TRBD1 (6 bases). V lost 4 bases to trimming and J lost 2 bases, with 10 bases between them. The CDR3 is 13 amino acids. Germline values: CDR1 SGHRS, CDR2 YFSETQ. The CDR3: CASSLTGTYEQYL. For the CDR3, the DNA is TGCGCCAGCAGCCTGACAGGAACCTACGAGCAGTACTTG.

This clonotype was counted only a few times. This chain joins TRBV20-1 and TRBJ1-2; no reliable D call. This CDR3 spans 12 amino acids. V dropped 1 base and J dropped 8 bases, with 11 bases sitting between them. The V gene's germline CDR1 is DFQATT and CDR2 SNEGSKA (reference sequence). The CDR3 protein is CSARGTRAGYTF. CDR3 sequence (DNA): TGCAGTGCTAGAGGGACCCGGGCGGGCTACACCTTC.

The chain links TRBV15 to TRBJ2-1; perhaps TRBD1 as D (5 bases). CDR3 size: 15 residues. Deletions cut 1 base from V and 5 bases from J, with 12 bases between. The germline V gene encodes CDR1 LNHNV and CDR2 YYDKDF (reference sequence). The CDR3 DNA reads TGTGCCACCAGCAGAGTGGGGCCAGGGCACAATGAGCAGTTCTTC. The encoded protein is CATSRVGPGHNEQFF.

A word on this clonotype: Compared with germline, one end of the junction differs, possibly owing to a read error. The chain carries TRBV10-1 and TRBJ2-1; 7 nucleotides line up with TRBD1. This CDR3 is 15 amino acids long. Per germline, CDR1 WNHNN and CDR2 SYGVQD (reference sequence). This CDR3 is CASSPTGTAYNAQFF. For the CDR3, the DNA is TGCGCCAGCAGCCCGACCGGGACAGCGTACAATGCGCAGTTCTTC.

This clonotype has just a few counts. The chain is built from TRBV9 and TRBJ2-3; D is undetermined. V lost 2 bases to trimming and J lost 4 bases, with 8 bases between them. Germline lookup yields CDR1 SGDLS and CDR2 YYNGEE. The length of the CDR3 is 13 residues. CDR3 nucleotides: TGTGCCAGCAGCGTCAACCCGGCAGATACGCAGTATTTT. Translating gives CASSVNPADTQYF.